This T cell receptor beta chain emerged from a study of shared clonotypes between healthy human individuals. Whole-study results and caveats: Compared with clonotypes that all four donors shared, non-shared clonotypes had lower generation probabilities. The represented genetic and exposure-history diversity was limited by the small number of donors.

Each CD8 memory set brought CD45RO+ cells together with CCR7-negative CD45RA+ TemRA cells. Every subset's genomic DNA went evenly onto several immunoSEQ plates. Sequencing used immunoSEQ multiplex PCR; TCRdb keeps in-frame clones, though not all of them. The table records approximately 120,000 clones, 68% of them present only once. As regards this clone: What it recognizes is unknown. Germline and junction disagree at one end, which may indicate a read error.

The sequenced sample consisted of memory CD8+ T cells sorted from blood. The subset is: CD45RO+ cells pooled with CCR7-negative TemRA cells. This TCR came from a woman aged 25 to 39 in good health.

DNA for the CDR3: TGCAGCTTTGAGGACAGGCTGAACACTGAAGCTTTCTTT. This gives the protein CSFEDRLNTEAFF. The rearrangement joins TRBV29-1 to TRBJ1-1; TRBD1 matches at 7 bases. Looked up from germline, CDR1 is SQVTM and CDR2 is ANQGSEA. The length of the CDR3 is 13 residues.